This T cell receptor beta chain came from a study of blood T cell repertoires in COVID-19. Across the study: Samples of COVID-19 (acute and convalescent) were obtained from the United States, Italy and Spain.

Individuals aged roughly 18 to 100 years were recruited from fewer than 30 US areas. Participants' reported clinical history set cohort assignment. In the authors' workflow: Amplification with reference gene primers provided the estimates of nucleated cell counts. The table came from immunoSEQ multiplex PCR; TCRdb's copy has only in-frame clones and leaves some out. The DNA was the basis for D and trimming; V, J and clone size are from that table. Among 400,000 to 550,000 clones listed, 70% to 90% were seen once. Source material: PBMCs or T cells enriched from blood (not recorded which). The TCR originated in a woman aged 18-35 years with acute COVID-19.

CDR3 coding DNA: TGTGCCACCCAATACAGTGGTTCTGGAAACACCATATATTTT. Translation: CATQYSGSGNTIYF. The chain has TRBV19 and TRBJ1-3; D gene unclear. The germline V gene encodes CDR1 LNHDA and CDR2 SQIVND (reference sequence). The CDR3 runs to 14 residues. V was trimmed by 10 bases and J by 1 base, leaving 14 bases between them.